The 25 T cell receptor beta chains below all came from one sample that was sequenced in a study of shared clonotypes between healthy human individuals (TCRdb year 2020). Library preparation was by the immunoSEQ multiplex PCR assay. The immuneACCESS repertoire file appears here via TCRdb, limited to in-frame rearrangements. These files lack a portion of the clones; in checked studies, under half of the deficit traces to unresolved V genes, and the cause of the others is not known. Counted in this sample were about 560,000 clones; roughly four fifths of them appeared once. More than 10% of the sample rests with the top ten. The sample was PBMCs. Source of these receptors: a middle-aged woman in good health. Some clones in this sample may be carry-over from other donors' samples.

The rearrangement joins TRBV7-8 to TRBJ1-6; 8 nucleotides match TRBD1. Germline values: CDR1 SGHVS, CDR2 FQNEAQ. V was clipped by 1 base and J by 7 bases; unmatched bases: 15. The CDR3 has 19 residues. As DNA, the CDR3 is TGTGCCAGCAGCTTAGTGTACAGAGTGGCAGGGGGCATCAATTCACCCCTCCACTTT. Translated, it gives CASSLVYRVAGGINSPLHF.

This clone was detected only once. The chain uses TRBV6-1 and TRBJ1-5; no clear D gene. The CDR3 loop spans 14 amino acids. Trimming stripped 1 base from V and 3 bases from J, with 7 bases between. CDR1 is MNHNS and CDR2 is SASEGT in the germline V gene. The DNA for the CDR3 is TGTGCCAGCAGTGAAGACCGGTACAATCAGCCCCAGCATTTT. This encodes CASSEDRYNQPQHF.

J is TRBJ2-1 and V is TRBV5-1; possible D gene TRBD2, 5 bases. The V gene lost 0 bases and the J gene lost 4 bases, with 11 bases spanning the gap. Germline assignment: CDR1 SGHRS and CDR2 YFSETQ. The CDR3 contains 15 residues. The CDR3 protein is CASSLAGERYNEQFF. The CDR3 coding sequence is TGCGCCAGCAGCTTGGCCGGGGAACGGTACAATGAGCAGTTCTTC.

On this clone: At one end, the junction sequence differs from germline, possibly due to a read error. The chain links TRBV5-1 to TRBJ1-1; the D is unclear. The CDR3 extends over 13 amino acids. Per germline, CDR1 SGHRS and CDR2 YFSETQ. The CDR3 DNA reads TGCGCCAGCAGCGCCGAGTCCGGGAGGGCCGGGTCCTTT. Translation gives CASSAESGRAGSF. Looking up the rest from reference TRBV5-1 and TRBJ1-1 gives the full variable domain: KAGVTQTPRYLIKTRGQQVTLSCSPISGHRSVSWYQQTPGQGLQFLFEYFSETQRNKGNFPGRFSGRQFSNSRSEMNVSTLELGDSALYLCASSAESGRAGSFGQGTRLTVV.

This chain uses TRBV7-3 with TRBJ1-1; TRBD1 might be the D (6 bases). Trimming took off 6 bases at V and 6 bases at J, with 20 bases between the two ends. CDR1 SGHTA and CDR2 FQGTGA come from the germline V gene. The CDR3 totals 15 residues. DNA of the CDR3: TGTGCCAGCAGTTTAGGGGGAGTTGCCCAGGCTGAAGCTTTCTTT. Translating it yields CASSLGGVAQAEAFF. Filled out from reference TRBV7-3 and TRBJ1-1, the complete variable domain reads GAGVSQTPSNKVTEKGKYVELRCDPISGHTALYWYRQSLGQGPEFLIYFQGTGAADDSGLPNDRFFAVRPEGSVSTLKIQRTERGDSAVYLCASSLGGVAQAEAFFGQGTRLTVV.

This chain links TRBV6-1 with TRBJ2-5; no firm D call. The V end was cut by 5 bases, the J end by 0 bases, with 7 bases between. This CDR3 is 13 amino acids long. CDR1 and CDR2 (germline): MNHNS, SASEGT. CDR3 sequence reads: CASSITYQETQYF. CDR3 bases: TGTGCCAGCAGTATAACGTACCAAGAGACCCAGTACTTC.

The J gene is TRBJ2-7, the V gene TRBV7-2, with a weak D call TRBD1 (7 bases). The CDR3 loop spans 18 amino acids. Trimming took 2 bases from V and 3 from J, leaving 23 bases between them. Germline CDR1 is SGHTA and CDR2 is FQGNSA. CDR3 DNA: TGTGCCAGCAGCTTAATAGTAAAAGAGACAGGGACTTACTACGAGCAGTACTTC. This sequence encodes CASSLIVKETGTYYEQYF.

Concerning this clone itself: This may stem from a read error, because a much larger clone lies one nucleotide away. The V gene is TRBV29-1, the J gene TRBJ2-7; TRBD1 matches 8 bases. Trimming cost V 6 bases and J 6 bases; bases outside gene matches: 13. The CDR3 has 14 amino acids. Looked up from germline, CDR1 is SQVTM and CDR2 is ANQGSEA. The CDR3 region has the DNA TGCAGCGTGGAGCGCGGGACAGGTTCATCCGAGCAGTACTTC. This gives the protein CSVERGTGSSEQYF.

This clone has more than one count but fewer than ten. The chain joins TRBV2 to TRBJ2-1; 11 positions match TRBD2. This CDR3 is built from 14 residues. Germline trimming cut 6 bases from V and 4 bases from J; bases unmatched to any gene: 2. Germline loops: CDR1 SNHLY, CDR2 FYNNEI. The CDR3, as DNA: TGTGCCAGCAGGGGACTAGCGGAGTACAATGAGCAGTTCTTC. The encoded protein is CASRGLAEYNEQFF.

This sequence joins TRBV18 and TRBJ2-7, with TRBD2 as a possible D gene (6 bases). Germline V gene sequence: CDR1 KGHSH, CDR2 LQKENI. CDR3 size: 13 residues. The V end lost 6 bases, the J end lost 0 bases, and 9 bases lay between the germline ends. The CDR3 DNA sequence: TGTGCCAGCTCGGGAGGTGACTCCTACGAGCAGTACTTC. Translated: CASSGGDSYEQYF.

The rearrangement links TRBV27 to TRBJ1-2; D not resolved. CDR3 size: 14 residues. Per the germline V gene, CDR1 is MNHEY and CDR2 is SMNVEV (reference sequence). V was pared by 6 bases and J by 2 bases, with 13 bases between. The CDR3 reads CASRARGGNYGYTF. In DNA, the CDR3 is TGTGCCAGCAGGGCCCGCGGAGGAAACTATGGCTACACCTTC.

The V gene is TRBV5-1, the J gene TRBJ2-1, with D possibly called TRBD1 or TRBD2 (6 bases each). This CDR3 is 17 amino acids long. Deletions cut 4 bases from V and 7 bases from J, with 24 bases between. Germline V gene sequence: CDR1 SGHRS, CDR2 YFSETQ. CDR3 sequence (DNA): TGCGCCAGCAGCCCTGTACCGAAAGGAGGGGGATCGAATGAGCAGTTCTTC. Protein: CASSPVPKGGGSNEQFF.

The count of this clone is one. A read error likely explains this, since a far larger clone differs by one base. The same CDR3 arises from other DNA sequences in this sample as well. The chain joins TRBV28 to TRBJ2-7; maybe TRBD1 (5 bases). Germline lookup yields CDR1 MDHEN and CDR2 SYDVKM. The CDR3 extends over 14 amino acids. Here the CDR3 reads CASSLTTAEYEQYF. The CDR3, as DNA: TGTGCCAGCAGTTTGACGACAGCCGAATACGAGCAGTACTTT.

The chain employs TRBV19 and TRBJ2-7; 8 nucleotides line up with TRBD2. The CDR3 sequence is 14 residues long. After removal of 6 bases from V and 0 bases from J, the junction contained 4 bases not matched to a gene. Germline CDR1 LNHDA, CDR2 SQIVND (reference sequence). The CDR3 region is CASRKTSDSYEQYF. The CDR3 DNA sequence: TGTGCCAGTAGAAAGACTAGCGACTCCTACGAGCAGTACTTC.

This chain links TRBV19 with TRBJ1-2; maybe TRBD1 (5 bases). The CDR3 consists of 15 residues. Trimming stripped 3 bases from V and 2 bases from J, with 13 bases between. The germline gives CDR1 LNHDA, CDR2 SQIVND (reference sequence). CDR3 in DNA: TGTGCCAGTAGTATCCCCGGACGGGGGAACTATGGCTACACCTTC. Its protein is CASSIPGRGNYGYTF.

Notes on this clone: The same CDR3 can be traced to other DNA sequences in this sample. V and J are TRBV5-1 and TRBJ1-4; tentative D call: TRBD1 (5 bases). Germline V gene data show CDR1 as SGHRS and CDR2 as YFSETQ. This CDR3 spans 14 amino acids. V dropped 5 bases and J dropped 2 bases, with 10 bases sitting between them. The CDR3 reads CASSLGATNEKLFF. CDR3 sequence (DNA): TGCGCCAGCAGTTTAGGGGCCACTAATGAAAAACTGTTTTTT.

This chain joins TRBV5-1 and TRBJ1-1, with 12 bases identical to TRBD1. The CDR3 consists of 17 residues. Germline CDR1 SGHRS, CDR2 YFSETQ. The V and J ends lost 3 bases and 4 bases, in that order; junction bases with no gene match: 10. The CDR3 coding sequence is TGCGCCAGCAGCTACCGGGACAGGGGGCAGGGGAGCACTGAAGCTTTCTTT. Its translation: CASSYRDRGQGSTEAFF.

V gene TRBV4-1 combines with J gene TRBJ2-1; possible D gene TRBD2, 5 bases. Germline assignment: CDR1 MGHRA and CDR2 YSYEKL. The CDR3 spans 13 residues. With 4 bases removed from V and 5 bases from J, the gap between germline ends came to 9 bases. CDR3: CASSRGLHNEQFF. In DNA form, the CDR3 reads TGCGCCAGCAGCCGAGGACTCCACAATGAGCAGTTCTTC.

The chain employs TRBV4-2 and TRBJ1-1, with D tentatively TRBD1 (6 bases). The germline V gene encodes CDR1 LGHNA and CDR2 YNFKEQ. The CDR3 runs 16 residues. V was trimmed by 0 bases and J by 4 bases, leaving 15 bases between them. The CDR3 is CASSQDSDSRLTEAFF. Written as DNA, the CDR3 is TGTGCCAGCAGCCAAGATTCGGACAGCCGGCTCACTGAAGCTTTCTTT.

Regarding this clone: This likely reflects a read error, since a far larger clone is one base away. The gene calls are TRBV7-7 and TRBJ2-5, with TRBD1 identical over 8 bases. The CDR3 is 14 residues long. CDR1 is SSHAT, CDR2 FNYEAQ, per germline (reference sequence). CDR3 bases: TGTGCTAGCAGCTTAGGAGGACAGGGACCGACCCAGTACTTC. It is translated as CASSLGGQGPTQYF.

This clone was counted a few times. The gene calls are TRBV10-3 and TRBJ1-5, with D possibly matching TRBD1 (6 bases). V lost 6 bases, J lost 5 bases, and 11 bases lay in between. The germline V gene encodes CDR1 ENHRY and CDR2 SYGVKD. The CDR3 is 13 amino acids. CDR3 loop: CAISPDSHQPQHF. Written as DNA, the CDR3 is TGTGCCATCAGCCCGGACAGCCATCAGCCCCAGCATTTT.

The chain links TRBV13 to TRBJ2-1; possibly TRBD2 for D (5 bases). The CDR3 loop spans 16 amino acids. Trimming pared 4 bases from V and 7 bases from J, leaving 20 bases between. The germline V gene encodes CDR1 PRHDT and CDR2 FYEKMQ (reference sequence). The CDR3: CASSSIVEGLGNEQFF. CDR3 DNA sequence: TGTGCCAGCAGCTCTATCGTTGAGGGCCTTGGGAATGAGCAGTTCTTC.

This clone was found once. At one end the junction does not follow the germline gene, possibly because of a read error. This chain links TRBV6-5 with TRBJ2-7; 13 nucleotides match TRBD2. The CDR3 spans 14 residues. Germline lookup yields CDR1 MNHEY and CDR2 SVGAGI. CDR3 sequence: CAISETSGRYEQYF. CDR3 nucleotides: TGTGCCATCAGTGAGACTAGCGGGAGGTACGAGCAGTACTTC.

This chain links TRBV28 with TRBJ2-3, with 10 bases aligning to TRBD2. Trimming cost V 2 bases and J 3 bases; bases outside gene matches: 11. There are 18 residues in the CDR3. Germline CDR1 and CDR2: MDHEN and SYDVKM. The CDR3 nucleotides are TGTGCCAGCAGTTTAATGGTCCGGGCTAGCGGGAGAACAGATACGCAGTATTTT. Its protein product is CASSLMVRASGRTDTQYF.

This chain links TRBV6-5 with TRBJ1-1, with 7 bases fitting TRBD1. CDR3 length equals 15 residues. Per the germline V gene, CDR1 is MNHEY and CDR2 is SVGAGI. The V gene end was trimmed by 5 bases and the J gene end by 0 bases; junction bases not matched to a gene: 6. This CDR3 is CASSLTGPLNTEAFF. The CDR3 DNA reads as TGTGCCAGCAGTCTGACAGGGCCCTTGAACACTGAAGCTTTCTTT.